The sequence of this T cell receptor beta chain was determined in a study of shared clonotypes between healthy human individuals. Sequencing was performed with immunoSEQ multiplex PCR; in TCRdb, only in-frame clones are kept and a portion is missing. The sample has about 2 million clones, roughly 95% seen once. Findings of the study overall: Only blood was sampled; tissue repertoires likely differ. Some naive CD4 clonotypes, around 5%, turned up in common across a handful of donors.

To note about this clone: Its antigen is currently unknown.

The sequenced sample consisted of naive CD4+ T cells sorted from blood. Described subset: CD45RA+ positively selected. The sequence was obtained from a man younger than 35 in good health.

The CDR3 nucleotides are TGTGCCAGCAGCACTGATAGCAATCAGCCCCAGCATTTT. It yields the protein CASSTDSNQPQHF. The J gene is TRBJ1-5, the V gene TRBV28; D ambiguous. V gave up 6 bases and J gave up 0 bases, with 6 bases separating them. The CDR3 totals 13 residues. From germline, CDR1 is MDHEN and CDR2 SYDVKM.